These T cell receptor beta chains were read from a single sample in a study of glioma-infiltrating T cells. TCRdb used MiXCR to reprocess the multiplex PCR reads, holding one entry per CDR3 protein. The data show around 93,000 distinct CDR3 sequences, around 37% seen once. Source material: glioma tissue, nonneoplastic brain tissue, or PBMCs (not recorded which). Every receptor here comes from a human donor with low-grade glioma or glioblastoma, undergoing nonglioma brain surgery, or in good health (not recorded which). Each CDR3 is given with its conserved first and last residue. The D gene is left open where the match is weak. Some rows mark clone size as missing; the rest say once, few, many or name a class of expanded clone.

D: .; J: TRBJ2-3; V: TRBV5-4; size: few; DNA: TGTGCCAGCAGCCGGGACCTTTCGTCCCGCACAGATACGCAGTATTTT; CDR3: CASSRDLSSRTDTQYF
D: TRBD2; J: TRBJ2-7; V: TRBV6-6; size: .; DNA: TGTGCCAGCAGGGACGGGACTAGCGCTTACGAGCAGTACTTC; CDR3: CASRDGTSAYEQYF
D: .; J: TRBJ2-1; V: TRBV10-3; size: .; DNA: TGTGCCATCAGTGTGTCCAAGTATGAGCAGTTCTTC; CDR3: CAISVSKYEQFF
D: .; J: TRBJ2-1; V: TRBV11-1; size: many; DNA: TGTGCCAGCAGTCCTCCGGCAAATGAGCAGTTCTTC; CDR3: CASSPPANEQFF
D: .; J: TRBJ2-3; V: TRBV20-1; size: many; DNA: TGCAGTGCTAGGATAGGGTACACAGATACGCAGTATTTT; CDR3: CSARIGYTDTQYF
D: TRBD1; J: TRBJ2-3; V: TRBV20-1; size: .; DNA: TGCAGTGGTGGGATGGACAGGGGCACAGATACGCAGTATTTT; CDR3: CSGGMDRGTDTQYF
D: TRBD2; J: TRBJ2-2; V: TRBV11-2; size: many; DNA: TGTGCCAGCAGCTTGAGCGGGGGGGCTACCGGGGAGCTGTTTTTT; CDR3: CASSLSGGATGELFF
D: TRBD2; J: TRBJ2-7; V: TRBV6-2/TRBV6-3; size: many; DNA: TGTGCCAGCAGTTACGGAGCGGGAGTTACCTACGAGCAGTACTTC; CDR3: CASSYGAGVTYEQYF
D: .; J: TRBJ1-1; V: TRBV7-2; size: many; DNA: TGTGCCAGCAGCTTAGCGCACGGGGTGAACACTGAAGCTTTCTTT; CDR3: CASSLAHGVNTEAFF
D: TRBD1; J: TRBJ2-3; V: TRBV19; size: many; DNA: TGTGCCAGCACAGGGGGAGGACACACAGATACGCAGTATTTT; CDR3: CASTGGGHTDTQYF
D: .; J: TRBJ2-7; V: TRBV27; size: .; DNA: TGTGCCAGCAGTACCGGGACACCGGGGAGCGAGCAGTACTTC; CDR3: CASSTGTPGSEQYF
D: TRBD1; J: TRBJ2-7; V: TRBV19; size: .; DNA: TGTGCCAGTAGTATACGTTGGACAGGGCACGAGCAGTACTTC; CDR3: CASSIRWTGHEQYF
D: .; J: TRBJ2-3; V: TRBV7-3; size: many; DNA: TGTGCCAGCAGCCCCCGATTATCGTCTAGCACAGATACGCAGTATTTT; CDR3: CASSPRLSSSTDTQYF
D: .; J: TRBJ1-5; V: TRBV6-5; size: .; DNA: TGTGCCAGCACCCGAGGGCAGGCCCAGCATTTT; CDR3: CASTRGQAQHF
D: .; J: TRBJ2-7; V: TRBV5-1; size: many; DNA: TGCGCCAGCAGTCGTCAGGACAGCTCCTACGAGCAGTACTTC; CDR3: CASSRQDSSYEQYF
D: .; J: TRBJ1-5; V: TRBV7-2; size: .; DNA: TGTGCCAGCAGACCTCGACTTGGGGAGGTTCAGCCCCAGCATTTT; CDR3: CASRPRLGEVQPQHF
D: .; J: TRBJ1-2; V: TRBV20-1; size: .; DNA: TGCAATGCTAGGGAGGACAGTTTCTATGGCTACACCTTC; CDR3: CNAREDSFYGYTF
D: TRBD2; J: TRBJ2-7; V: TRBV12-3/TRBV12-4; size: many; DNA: TGTGCCAGCAGTCGTCGGACTAGCGGGAGTCTCGACGAGCAGTACTTC; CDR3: CASSRRTSGSLDEQYF
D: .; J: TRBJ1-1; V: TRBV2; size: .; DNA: TGTGCCAGCGGGCAAGCAAGGACTGAAGCTTTCTTC; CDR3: CASGQARTEAFF
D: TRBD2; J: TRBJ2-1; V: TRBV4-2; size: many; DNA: TGTGCCAGCAGCCAAGATGCTTACAAGGGGCGGGAGGCTACTACGCAGCAGTTCTTC; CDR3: CASSQDAYKGREATTQQFF
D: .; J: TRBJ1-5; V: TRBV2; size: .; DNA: TGTGCCAGCAGTGAATCCGGGTACAGCAATCAGCCCCAGAATTTT; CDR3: CASSESGYSNQPQNF
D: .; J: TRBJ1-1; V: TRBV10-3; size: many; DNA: TGTGCCATCAGGAAAGGGCAGGAGAACACTGAAGCTTTCTTT; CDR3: CAIRKGQENTEAFF
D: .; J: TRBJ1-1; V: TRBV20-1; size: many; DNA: TGCAGTGCTAGAGAAGGGGGATGGGCCACTGAAGCTTTCTTT; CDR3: CSAREGGWATEAFF
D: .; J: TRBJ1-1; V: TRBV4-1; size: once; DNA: TGCGCCAGCAGCCAAGGGCCGGGGAACACTGAAGCTTTCTTT; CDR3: CASSQGPGNTEAFF
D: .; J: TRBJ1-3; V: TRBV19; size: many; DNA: TGTGCCAGTACCTTGTTGTCAGCTTCTGGAAACACCATATATTTT; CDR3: CASTLLSASGNTIYF
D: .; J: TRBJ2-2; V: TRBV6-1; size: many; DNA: TGTGCCAGCAGTGTGTTCGGGGGGAACACCGGGGAGCTGTTTTTT; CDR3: CASSVFGGNTGELFF
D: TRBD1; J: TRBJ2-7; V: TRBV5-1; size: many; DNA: TGCGCCAGCAGCCCAACAGGGGGCGATCTTCACGAGCAGTACTTC; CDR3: CASSPTGGDLHEQYF
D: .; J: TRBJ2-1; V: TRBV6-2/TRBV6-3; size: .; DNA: TGTGCCAGCAGTAAAGGGGCGACCTATGAGCGGCTCTTC; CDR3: CASSKGATYERLF
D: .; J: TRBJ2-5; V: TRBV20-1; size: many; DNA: TGCAGTGCAGAAGACAGGGCCGGGGGCCAAGAGACCCAGTACTTC; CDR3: CSAEDRAGGQETQYF
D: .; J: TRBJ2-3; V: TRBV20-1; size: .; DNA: TGCAGTGCTAGAGGGTACCTTAGCACAGAGACGCAGTATTTT; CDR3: CSARGYLSTETQYF
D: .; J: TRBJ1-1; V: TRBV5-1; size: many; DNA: TGCGCCAGCAGCAAGGCCGTCGGGGGACTTATAGCTTTCTTT; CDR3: CASSKAVGGLIAFF
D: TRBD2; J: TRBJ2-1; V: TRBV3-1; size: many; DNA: TGTGCCAGCAGACGCGGGGGGGGTGAGCAGTTCTTC; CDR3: CASRRGGGEQFF
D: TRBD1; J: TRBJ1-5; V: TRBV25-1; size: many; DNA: TGTGCCAGCAGTGATGGGTCAGGGGGCCGGAATCAGCCCCAGCATTTT; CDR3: CASSDGSGGRNQPQHF
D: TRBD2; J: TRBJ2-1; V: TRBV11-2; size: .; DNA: TGTGCCAGCAGCTTAATAGCGGGAGGGCCAGGCAATGAGCAGTTCTTC; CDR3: CASSLIAGGPGNEQFF
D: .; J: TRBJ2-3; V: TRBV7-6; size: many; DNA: TGTGCCAGCAGCTCTAACATCGGAGATACGCAGTATTTT; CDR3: CASSSNIGDTQYF
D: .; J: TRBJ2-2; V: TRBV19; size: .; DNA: TGTGCCAGTAGCTGGGGGGTTGGGAACGGGGAGCTGTTTTTT; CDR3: CASSWGVGNGELFF
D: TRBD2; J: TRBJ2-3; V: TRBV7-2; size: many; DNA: TGTGCCAGCAGCTCAGCGGGGGGCCGCACAGATACGCAGTATTTT; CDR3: CASSSAGGRTDTQYF
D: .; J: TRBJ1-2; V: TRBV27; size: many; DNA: TGTGCCAGCAGTTTCTCAGGAAACTATGGCTACACCTTC; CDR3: CASSFSGNYGYTF
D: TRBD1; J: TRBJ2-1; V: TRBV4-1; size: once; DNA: TGCGCCAGCAGCCAACAGACAGGGGACACCTCCTACGAGCAGTTCTTC; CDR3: CASSQQTGDTSYEQFF
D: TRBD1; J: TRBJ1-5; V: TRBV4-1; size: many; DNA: TGCGCCAGCAGCCAAGTGGGACAGGGAAAACAGCCCCAGCATTTT; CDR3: CASSQVGQGKQPQHF
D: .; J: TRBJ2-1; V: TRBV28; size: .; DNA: TGTGCCAGCAGTTTAGGAGGGAGCTCCTACAATGAGCAGTTCTTC; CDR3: CASSLGGSSYNEQFF
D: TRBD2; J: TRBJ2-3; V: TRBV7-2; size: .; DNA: TGTGCCAGCAGCTTAACGGGGGGGTCTGGCACAGATACGCAGTATTTT; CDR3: CASSLTGGSGTDTQYF
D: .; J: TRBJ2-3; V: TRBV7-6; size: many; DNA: TGTGCCAGCAGCTCTCGGACAGTCACAGATACGCAGTATTTT; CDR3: CASSSRTVTDTQYF
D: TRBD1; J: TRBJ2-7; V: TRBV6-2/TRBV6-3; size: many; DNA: TGTGCCAGCAGTTACCTAACGGGACAGGCCTACGAGCAGTACTTC; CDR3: CASSYLTGQAYEQYF
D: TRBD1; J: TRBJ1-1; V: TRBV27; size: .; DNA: TGTGCCAGCAGTCCCGACCGGGACAGTGGCCGGAAATCTTTCTTT; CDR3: CASSPDRDSGRKSFF
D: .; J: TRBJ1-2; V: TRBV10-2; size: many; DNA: TGCGCCAGCAGGGAACAGGGTTCTGGCTACACCTTC; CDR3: CASREQGSGYTF
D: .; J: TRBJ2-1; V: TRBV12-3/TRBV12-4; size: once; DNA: TGTGCCAGCGGCTTACGTGGGGGTCTGGGTTACAATGAGCAGTTCTTC; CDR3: CASGLRGGLGYNEQFF
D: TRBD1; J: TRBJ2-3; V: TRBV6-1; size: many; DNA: TGTGCCAGCAGGCAGGGACAGCGCACAGATACGCAGTATTTT; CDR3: CASRQGQRTDTQYF
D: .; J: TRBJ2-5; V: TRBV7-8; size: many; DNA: TGTGCCAGCAGCTTTGTAGCGGCAGCCCAGTACTTC; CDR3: CASSFVAAAQYF
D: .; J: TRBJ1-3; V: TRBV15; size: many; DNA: TGTGCCACCAGCAGCGGACCCGACCCTGGAAACACCATATATTTT; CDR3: CATSSGPDPGNTIYF